This is a list of T cell receptor beta chains from one sample in a study of blood T cell repertoires in COVID-19. TCRdb keeps only in-frame clones here, not all; method: immunoSEQ multiplex PCR. The sample lists 100,000 to 150,000 clones, approximately 83% occurring once. The sequencing sample was made of peripheral blood. Receptors were obtained from a man between 60 and 70 years old with acute or convalescent COVID-19. The CDR3 runs from the conserved cysteine through the conserved F or W. A D gene is named only where the DNA matches it firmly. A row's size may be missing; if present it is once, few, many or a size class.

v_call	j_call	d_call	clone_size	cdr3_aa	cdr3_nt
TRBV5-1	TRBJ2-3	NA	NA	CASTRRGPPITQYF	TGCGCCAGCACTCGTAGGGGCCCCCCAATTACGCAGTATTTT
TRBV3-1/TRBV3-2	TRBJ1-6	NA	NA	CASSQGTAQGPLHF	TGTGCCAGCAGCCAAGGGACCGCCCAGGGGCCCCTCCACTTT
TRBV3-1/TRBV3-2	TRBJ1-2	TRBD1	NA	CASSTGTGYLGYTF	TGTGCCAGCAGCACCGGGACAGGGTATTTGGGCTACACCTTC
TRBV18	TRBJ1-2	TRBD1	NA	CASSPPLGTGGAGGYGYTF	TGTGCCAGCTCACCACCCTTGGGTACAGGGGGCGCGGGCGGCTATGGCTACACCTTC
TRBV27	TRBJ2-1	TRBD2	NA	CASSFLAGEGEQFF	TGTGCCAGCAGTTTTCTAGCGGGAGAGGGTGAGCAGTTCTTC
TRBV5-6	TRBJ2-3	TRBD1	NA	CASSWDRGTDTQYF	TGTGCCAGCAGCTGGGACAGGGGCACAGATACGCAGTATTTT
TRBV2	TRBJ2-3	NA	NA	CAITRGTDTQYF	TGTGCCATCACCAGGGGCACAGATACGCAGTATTTT
TRBV18	TRBJ2-1	NA	NA	CASSPPSKNEQFF	TGTGCCAGCTCACCACCTTCTAAGAATGAGCAGTTCTTC
TRBV3-1/TRBV3-2	TRBJ1-6	NA	NA	CASSQDHQGGSPLHF	TGTGCCAGCAGCCAAGATCATCAGGGTGGCTCACCCCTCCACTTT
TRBV9	TRBJ1-1	TRBD1	NA	CASRTTGVSTEAFF	TGTGCCAGCAGAACGACAGGGGTTAGCACTGAAGCTTTCTTT
TRBV2	TRBJ1-6	NA	NA	CASSLQGQLNSPLHF	TGTGCCAGCAGTTTACAAGGACAACTTAATTCACCCCTCCACTTT
TRBV7-3	TRBJ1-2	NA	NA	CASSLTQTEATVAGGYTF	TGTGCCAGCAGCTTAACTCAAACCGAAGCGACAGTCGCCGGTGGCTACACCTTC
TRBV2	TRBJ2-7	TRBD1	once	CASRGPGTGGAYEQYF	TGTGCCAGCAGGGGTCCCGGGACAGGGGGGGCCTACGAGCAGTACTTC
TRBV18	TRBJ2-3	NA	NA	CASSPQGGSTDTQYF	TGTGCCAGCTCACCACAGGGGGGGAGCACAGATACGCAGTATTTT
TRBV7-6	TRBJ1-1	NA	NA	CASSRRPTEDTEAFF	TGTGCCAGCAGCCGGAGACCCACTGAGGACACTGAAGCTTTCTTT
TRBV4-2	TRBJ2-7	TRBD2	NA	CASSQGGLAGEAYEQYF	TGTGCCAGCAGCCAAGGTGGACTAGCGGGAGAGGCCTACGAGCAGTACTTC
TRBV19	TRBJ1-6	TRBD1	NA	CASSPRRDRGGSPLHF	TGTGCCAGTAGTCCTAGGCGGGACAGGGGTGGTTCACCCCTCCACTTT
TRBV18	TRBJ2-7	TRBD1	NA	CASSPFRGYRGYEQYF	TGTGCCAGCTCACCATTCAGGGGGTATAGGGGCTACGAGCAGTACTTC
TRBV2	TRBJ2-1	TRBD2	NA	CASSQTTSGSFHEQFF	TGTGCCAGCAGTCAGACGACTAGCGGGAGTTTCCATGAGCAGTTCTTC
TRBV6-2/TRBV6-3	TRBJ2-4	NA	NA	CASSPGSPLRKNIQYF	TGTGCCAGCAGTCCCGGGTCCCCACTCCGAAAAAACATTCAGTACTTC
TRBV19	TRBJ1-2	TRBD1	many	CASSPRGQGVTNYGYTF	TGTGCCAGTAGTCCGCGGGGACAGGGGGTAACTAACTATGGCTACACCTTC
TRBV7-8	TRBJ2-3	NA	NA	CASSPRGFSPDTQYF	TGTGCCAGCAGCCCCAGGGGTTTTTCCCCAGATACGCAGTATTTT
TRBV28	TRBJ1-2	NA	NA	CASTRGNYGYTF	TGTGCCAGCACCCGGGGTAACTATGGCTACACCTTC
TRBV2	TRBJ1-1	TRBD1	once	CARGQGRTEAFF	TGTGCCAGAGGACAGGGGCGAACTGAAGCTTTCTTT
TRBV5-1	TRBJ2-5	NA	NA	CASSLAWLAEPFQETQYF	TGCGCCAGCAGCTTGGCCTGGCTAGCAGAACCGTTTCAAGAGACCCAGTACTTC
TRBV18	TRBJ1-1	NA	NA	CASSPGGVEAFF	TGTGCCAGCTCACCGGGAGGGGTTGAAGCTTTCTTT
TRBV29-1	TRBJ2-7	NA	NA	CSVTGEGGEQYF	TGCAGCGTGACGGGGGAGGGGGGGGAGCAGTACTTC
TRBV20-1	TRBJ2-3	TRBD2	NA	CSGSGKDTQYF	TGCAGTGGTAGCGGGAAGGATACGCAGTATTTT
TRBV5-5	TRBJ2-1	NA	NA	CASSLGDNEQFF	TGTGCCAGCAGCTTGGGAGACAATGAGCAGTTCTTC
TRBV7-2	TRBJ2-7	TRBD2	NA	CASSLGLAGSKQYF	TGTGCCAGCAGCTTAGGGCTAGCGGGTTCGAAGCAGTACTTC
TRBV5-1	TRBJ1-1	TRBD1	NA	CASSSYTGGLNTEAFF	TGCGCCAGCAGCTCCTACACAGGGGGGCTGAACACTGAAGCTTTCTTT
TRBV6-5	TRBJ2-1	TRBD2	NA	CASSPGLALTSRQFF	TGTGCCAGCAGTCCCGGACTAGCTCTAACATCGCGGCAGTTCTTC
TRBV6-5	TRBJ2-1	TRBD1	NA	CASSPRDRGVHEQFF	TGTGCCAGCAGCCCCCGGGACAGGGGAGTCCATGAGCAGTTCTTC
TRBV19	TRBJ2-5	TRBD1	NA	CASMGFGQGQETQYF	TGTGCCAGTATGGGTTTCGGACAGGGCCAAGAGACCCAGTACTTC
TRBV10-3	TRBJ1-1	NA	few	CAISDEMNTEAFF	TGTGCCATCAGTGATGAGATGAACACTGAAGCTTTCTTT
TRBV5-5	TRBJ1-5	NA	NA	CASSLLGPPQPQHF	TGTGCCAGCAGCTTGCTCGGTCCCCCACAGCCCCAGCATTTT
TRBV10-1	TRBJ2-3	NA	NA	CASSDRGPSTDTQYF	TGCGCCAGCAGTGACCGCGGGCCTAGCACAGATACGCAGTATTTT
TRBV28	TRBJ2-7	TRBD2	NA	CASRSKSGSGYEQYF	TGTGCCAGCAGATCAAAGAGCGGGAGTGGGTACGAGCAGTACTTC
TRBV6-2/TRBV6-3	TRBJ1-1	NA	NA	CASSYTRGRRSEAFF	TGTGCCAGCAGTTACACGCGAGGGCGGAGGTCTGAAGCTTTCTTT
TRBV5-1	TRBJ1-3	TRBD1	NA	CASSLAGTGAGNTIYF	TGCGCCAGCAGCTTGGCCGGGACAGGGGCTGGAAACACCATATATTTT
TRBV2	TRBJ2-5	TRBD2	NA	CASSDGLAGVGKTQYF	TGTGCCAGCAGTGATGGGCTAGCGGGAGTGGGGAAGACCCAGTACTTC
TRBV29-1	TRBJ2-2	TRBD1	NA	CSVGQGTGELFF	TGCAGCGTTGGACAGGGTACCGGGGAGCTGTTTTTT
TRBV5-4	TRBJ1-1	NA	NA	CASSWGGANTEAFF	TGTGCCAGCTCCTGGGGAGGGGCGAACACTGAAGCTTTCTTT
TRBV5-4	TRBJ2-6	TRBD1	NA	CASSLADRAGANVLTF	TGTGCCAGCAGCTTGGCTGACAGGGCTGGGGCCAACGTCCTGACTTTC
TRBV28	TRBJ1-2	TRBD1	NA	CASSRLPGQNYGYTF	TGTGCCAGCAGCCGTCTCCCGGGACAGAACTATGGCTACACCTTC
TRBV13	TRBJ1-1	NA	NA	CASSLRNTEAFF	TGTGCCAGCAGCCTGAGGAACACTGAAGCTTTCTTT
TRBV27	TRBJ1-2	NA	once	CASSLYAGVGYTF	TGTGCCAGCAGTTTATATGCAGGGGTGGGCTACACCTTC
TRBV18	TRBJ1-4	NA	NA	CASSRKSDRTNEKLFF	TGTGCCAGCTCACGGAAGAGCGACAGAACTAATGAAAAACTGTTTTTT
TRBV19	TRBJ1-5	TRBD1	NA	CASSIPPGQGNQPQHF	TGTGCCAGTAGTATACCGCCGGGACAGGGAAATCAGCCCCAGCATTTT
TRBV6-5	TRBJ2-5	TRBD2	NA	CASSGGRAGQETQYF	TGTGCCAGCTCCGGCGGTCGAGCGGGACAAGAGACCCAGTACTTC
TRBV7-2	TRBJ2-5	NA	once	CASSLASLKETQYF	TGTGCCAGCAGCTTAGCTAGCTTAAAAGAGACCCAGTACTTC
TRBV27	TRBJ1-5	TRBD1	NA	CASSLRAGGNQPQHF	TGTGCCAGCAGTTTAAGGGCAGGGGGAAATCAGCCCCAGCATTTT
TRBV2	TRBJ2-5	NA	NA	CASSAEGRQETQYF	TGTGCCAGCAGTGCCGAGGGCCGACAAGAGACCCAGTACTTC
TRBV11-3	TRBJ2-1	TRBD2	once	CASSSGRLAGEQFF	TGTGCCAGCAGCTCGGGGCGGCTAGCGGGAGAGCAGTTCTTC
TRBV5-4	TRBJ2-1	TRBD2	NA	CASSPRGGRAGAEQFF	TGTGCCAGCAGCCCCCGTGGCGGGAGGGCCGGGGCTGAGCAGTTCTTC